A single sample gave rise to the 7 T cell receptor beta chains below, sequenced in a study of blood T cell repertoires in COVID-19. Clones were sequenced by immunoSEQ multiplex PCR, and TCRdb holds only the in-frame ones, with some missing. The profile shows roughly 63,000 clones, roughly 74% of them singletons. The material sequenced was peripheral blood. The receptor set was obtained from a woman of 80 years or more with acute or convalescent COVID-19.

This chain connects TRBV5-6 to TRBJ1-6; 9 positions agree with TRBD1. The CDR3 is 15 amino acids. Germline CDR1 reads SGHDT; CDR2 reads YYEEEE. Trimming at V came to 5 bases and at J to 7 bases, leaving 7 bases not matched to a gene. The CDR3 is CASSYRGRSNSPLHF. CDR3 bases: TGTGCCAGCAGTTACAGGGGGCGTAGCAATTCACCCCTCCACTTT. The whole variable domain, remainder taken from reference TRBV5-6 and TRBJ1-6, is DAGVTQSPTHLIKTRGQQVTLRCSPKSGHDTVSWYQQALGQGPQFIFQYYEEEERQRGNFPDRFSGHQFPNYSSELNVNALLLGDSALYLCASSYRGRSNSPLHFGNGTRLTVT.

This clone was seen only once. The chain combines TRBV19 with TRBJ1-1; tentatively, D is TRBD1 (5 bases). This CDR3 contains 16 residues. The V gene's germline CDR1 is LNHDA and CDR2 SQIVND (reference sequence). Deletions cut 5 bases from V and 4 bases from J, with 20 bases between. The CDR3 region is CASSVRRRGTGTEAFF. The CDR3 DNA sequence: TGTGCCAGTAGTGTGAGGCGGCGGGGGACGGGCACTGAAGCTTTCTTT.

This sequence joins TRBV9 and TRBJ1-4; TRBD1 is a possible D gene (5 bases). The germline V gene has CDR1 SGDLS and CDR2 YYNGEE. The V and J ends lost 0 bases and 7 bases respectively, with 10 bases between them. CDR3 size: 14 residues. This CDR3 reads CASSVGGGVEKLFF. The CDR3 DNA follows: TGTGCCAGCAGCGTAGGTGGAGGGGTTGAAAAACTGTTTTTT.

The chain employs TRBV11-2 and TRBJ2-3; maybe TRBD2 (5 bases). The germline V and J ends were trimmed by 2 bases and 5 bases, with 11 bases remaining between them. The length of the CDR3 is 14 residues. Germline lookup yields CDR1 SGHAT and CDR2 FQNNGV. The CDR3 loop reads CASSLRRFGDTQYF. DNA of the CDR3: TGTGCCAGCAGCTTAAGGAGGTTTGGAGATACGCAGTATTTT.

The table lists this clone with a few counts. The J gene is TRBJ2-7, the V gene TRBV18, with 7 bases identical to TRBD1. This CDR3 contains 13 residues. The V gene end was trimmed by 4 bases and the J gene end by 2 bases; junction bases not matched to a gene: 2. Germline values: CDR1 KGHSH, CDR2 LQKENI. The CDR3 DNA sequence: TGTGCCAGCTCACGGGACAGCACCTACGAGCAGTACTTC. As protein: CASSRDSTYEQYF.

The chain links TRBV28 to TRBJ2-3; 9 bases map to TRBD1. Looked up from germline, CDR1 is MDHEN and CDR2 is SYDVKM. The CDR3 contains 16 residues. V shed 3 bases, J shed 10 bases, and the junction held 14 bases outside the gene matches. The CDR3 coding sequence is TGTGCCAGCAGTTTCGTCGGACAGGGGTCCTTCGGTTCGCAGTATTTT. This sequence encodes CASSFVGQGSFGSQYF.

This chain uses TRBV29-1 with TRBJ2-1; 8 positions agree with TRBD1. The CDR3 contains 14 residues. Germline V gene lookup returns CDR1 SQVTM and CDR2 ANQGSEA. Trimming at V came to 4 bases and at J to 9 bases, leaving 11 bases not matched to a gene. The CDR3 reads CSVGSGTGMGEQFF. CDR3 DNA sequence: TGCAGCGTTGGGTCAGGGACAGGCATGGGTGAGCAGTTCTTC.